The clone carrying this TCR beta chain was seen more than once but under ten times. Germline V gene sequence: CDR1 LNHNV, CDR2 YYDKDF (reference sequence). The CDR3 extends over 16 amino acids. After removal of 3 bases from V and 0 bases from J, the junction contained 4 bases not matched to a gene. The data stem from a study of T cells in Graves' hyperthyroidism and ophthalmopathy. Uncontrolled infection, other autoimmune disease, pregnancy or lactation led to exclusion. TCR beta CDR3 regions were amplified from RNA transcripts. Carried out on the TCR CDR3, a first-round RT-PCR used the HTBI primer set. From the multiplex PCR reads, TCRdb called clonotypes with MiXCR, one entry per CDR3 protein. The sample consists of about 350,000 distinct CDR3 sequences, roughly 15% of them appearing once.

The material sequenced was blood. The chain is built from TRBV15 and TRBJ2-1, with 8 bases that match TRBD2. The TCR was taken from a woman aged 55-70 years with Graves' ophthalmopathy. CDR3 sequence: CATSRPRGGSYNEQFF. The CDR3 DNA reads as TGTGCCACCAGCAGGCCTCGGGGGGGCTCCTACAATGAGCAGTTCTTC.